These T cell receptor beta chains were read from a single sample in a study of cytomegalovirus exposure and HLA in healthy donors. The assay was immunoSEQ multiplex PCR, and TCRdb's table has in-frame clones only and misses some. The sample consists of about 94,000 clones, more than 70% of them appearing once. Sequencing was performed on PBMCs. Every receptor here comes from a man aged 25-40 years in good health and CMV-seronegative. Each CDR3 is given with its conserved first and last residue.

J gene: TRBJ2-7; V gene: TRBV7-9; CDR3 protein: CASSTSGYEQYF
J gene: TRBJ2-4; V gene: TRBV30; CDR3 protein: CAWQPSGGGPQYF
J gene: TRBJ2-1; V gene: TRBV6-5; CDR3 protein: CASRPQGAPYNEQFF
J gene: TRBJ2-1; V gene: TRBV5-1; CDR3 protein: CASSLSLLSLAGTQNYNEQFF
J gene: TRBJ1-2; V gene: TRBV6-5; CDR3 protein: CASSPLGGGYGYTF
J gene: TRBJ1-2; V gene: TRBV5-4; CDR3 protein: CASSLSANYGYTF
J gene: TRBJ2-2; V gene: TRBV19; CDR3 protein: CASSIPLTANTGELFF
J gene: TRBJ2-2; V gene: TRBV4-1; CDR3 protein: CASSPVHLTPSGRGTGELFF
J gene: TRBJ1-6; V gene: TRBV7-2; CDR3 protein: CASSSLPGSPLHF
J gene: TRBJ1-2; V gene: TRBV9; CDR3 protein: CASSPQDRGDYGYTF
J gene: TRBJ2-1; V gene: TRBV7-2; CDR3 protein: CASSLDGRLAIEQFF
J gene: TRBJ2-1; V gene: TRBV29-1; CDR3 protein: CSVRGQYNEQFF
J gene: TRBJ2-2; V gene: TRBV6-6; CDR3 protein: CASSYGAGGPGELFF
J gene: TRBJ2-7; V gene: TRBV29-1; CDR3 protein: CSVAGSQGLAFRAYEQYF
J gene: TRBJ1-3; V gene: TRBV2; CDR3 protein: CASSEWYSGNTIYF
J gene: TRBJ1-3; V gene: TRBV7-8; CDR3 protein: CASSLRGGAGHSGNTIYF
J gene: TRBJ2-5; V gene: TRBV4-2; CDR3 protein: CASSQLGRETQYF
J gene: TRBJ2-7; V gene: TRBV5-1; CDR3 protein: CASSVSGTVSYEQYF
J gene: TRBJ1-2; V gene: TRBV19; CDR3 protein: CASSSGTPNYGYTF
J gene: TRBJ2-3; V gene: TRBV10-3; CDR3 protein: CAISTGTSGSVATQYF
J gene: TRBJ1-1; V gene: TRBV11-2; CDR3 protein: CASSLQGSGAEAFF
J gene: TRBJ2-6; V gene: TRBV6-5; CDR3 protein: CASSFRGSGANVLTF
J gene: TRBJ1-1; V gene: TRBV6-1; CDR3 protein: CASSAWTGGMNTEAFF
J gene: TRBJ2-2; V gene: TRBV4-1; CDR3 protein: CASSTQLAGELFF
J gene: TRBJ1-4; V gene: TRBV7-8; CDR3 protein: CASSLVRWSQGAIDEKLFF
J gene: TRBJ1-2; V gene: TRBV19; CDR3 protein: CASSIAGTGPYGYTF
J gene: TRBJ1-4; V gene: TRBV29-1; CDR3 protein: CSVEDSQGNGLFF
J gene: TRBJ1-2; V gene: TRBV7-9; CDR3 protein: CASSLSQGVLKGYGYTF
J gene: TRBJ1-1; V gene: TRBV6-5; CDR3 protein: CASSPQPNTEAFF